Listed below are T cell receptor beta chains from one sample, sequenced in a study of T cell changes during pregnancy in multiple sclerosis. The assay was immunoSEQ multiplex PCR, and TCRdb's table has in-frame clones only and misses some. The sample yields approximately 62,000 clones, around 93% seen once. This sample comprised CD8+ T cells from peripheral blood mononuclear cells, obtained in the second trimester of pregnancy. These TCRs come from a female donor with multiple sclerosis, enrolled in a pregnancy study. The CDR3 runs from the conserved cysteine through the conserved F or W. D genes are given only for firm matches. Only some rows state a clone size, as once, few, many or a class for expanded clones.

J gene: TRBJ2-6
CDR3 length: 19
clone size: NA
D gene: NA
V gene: TRBV4-1
CDR3 DNA: TGCGCCAGCAGCCAAGATAAGTGGGCAGACTACTTAGGGGCCAACGTCCTGACTTTC
CDR3 protein: CASSQDKWADYLGANVLTF

J gene: TRBJ2-1
CDR3 length: 15
clone size: NA
D gene: TRBD2
V gene: TRBV28
CDR3 DNA: TGTGCCAGCAGTTTAACCGGGACTAGCTTCAATGAGCAGTTCTTC
CDR3 protein: CASSLTGTSFNEQFF

J gene: TRBJ1-6
CDR3 length: 14
clone size: NA
D gene: TRBD1
V gene: TRBV7-6
CDR3 DNA: TGTGCCAGCAGCGCGGGACAGAATAATTCACCCCTCCACTTT
CDR3 protein: CASSAGQNNSPLHF

J gene: TRBJ2-7
CDR3 length: 14
clone size: NA
D gene: NA
V gene: TRBV29-1
CDR3 DNA: TGCAGCGTGGGGGCGGGCGGGAGCTCCTACGAGCAGTACTTC
CDR3 protein: CSVGAGGSSYEQYF

J gene: TRBJ2-1
CDR3 length: 15
clone size: NA
D gene: TRBD1
V gene: TRBV27
CDR3 DNA: TGTGCCAGCAGTTTAGGGACAGGGCCCTACAATGAGCAGTTCTTC
CDR3 protein: CASSLGTGPYNEQFF

J gene: TRBJ2-1
CDR3 length: 14
clone size: NA
D gene: TRBD2
V gene: TRBV11-2
CDR3 DNA: TGTGCCAGCAGCTTTTCGGGTGGGGGGGATGAGCAGTTCTTC
CDR3 protein: CASSFSGGGDEQFF

J gene: TRBJ2-3
CDR3 length: 15
clone size: NA
D gene: TRBD1
V gene: TRBV5-4
CDR3 DNA: TGTGCCAGCAGCGGCCGGACAGGGGATGCAGATACGCAGTATTTT
CDR3 protein: CASSGRTGDADTQYF

J gene: TRBJ2-2
CDR3 length: 13
clone size: NA
D gene: NA
V gene: TRBV7-6
CDR3 DNA: TGTGCCAGCAGTGCCACGGGGGCCGGGGAGCTGTTTTTT
CDR3 protein: CASSATGAGELFF

J gene: TRBJ1-1
CDR3 length: 13
clone size: NA
D gene: NA
V gene: TRBV7-9
CDR3 DNA: TGTGCCAGCAGCCTGCCAGGGGTGGCTGAAGCTTTCTTT
CDR3 protein: CASSLPGVAEAFF

J gene: TRBJ2-1
CDR3 length: 15
clone size: NA
D gene: TRBD2
V gene: TRBV29-1
CDR3 DNA: TGCAGCGTTGAATGGGCGGGAGGAAGATACAATGAGCAGTTCTTC
CDR3 protein: CSVEWAGGRYNEQFF

J gene: TRBJ2-7
CDR3 length: 13
clone size: NA
D gene: NA
V gene: TRBV27
CDR3 DNA: TGTGCCACCGGGACAACGAGCTCCTACGAGCAGTACTTC
CDR3 protein: CATGTTSSYEQYF

J gene: TRBJ1-2
CDR3 length: 14
clone size: NA
D gene: TRBD1
V gene: TRBV19
CDR3 DNA: TGTGCCAGTAACCCGGGACAGATAGATTATGGCTACACCTTC
CDR3 protein: CASNPGQIDYGYTF

J gene: TRBJ1-1
CDR3 length: 16
clone size: NA
D gene: NA
V gene: TRBV27
CDR3 DNA: TGTGCCAGCAGTCCCCTCGCTTCGAGTGAGAACACTGAAGCTTTCTTT
CDR3 protein: CASSPLASSENTEAFF

J gene: TRBJ1-1
CDR3 length: 14
clone size: once
D gene: TRBD1
V gene: TRBV4-1
CDR3 DNA: TGCGCCAGCAGCCAAGCGAACAGGGGAGGTGAAGCTTTCTTT
CDR3 protein: CASSQANRGGEAFF

J gene: TRBJ2-1
CDR3 length: 16
clone size: NA
D gene: NA
V gene: TRBV29-1
CDR3 DNA: TGCAGCGCCGCACTAGGGTGGCAGAGCTCCTACAATGAGCAGTTCTTC
CDR3 protein: CSAALGWQSSYNEQFF

J gene: TRBJ1-5
CDR3 length: 15
clone size: NA
D gene: NA
V gene: TRBV28
CDR3 DNA: TGTGCCAGCAGTTCCGTAGGCGGGGCGGGTCAGCCCCAGCATTTT
CDR3 protein: CASSSVGGAGQPQHF

J gene: TRBJ1-4
CDR3 length: 15
clone size: NA
D gene: NA
V gene: TRBV19
CDR3 DNA: TGTGCCAGTCGAGGGGGAACAGGCCTGAATGAAAAACTGTTTTTT
CDR3 protein: CASRGGTGLNEKLFF